The 17 T cell receptor beta chains given below trace back to one sample, sequenced in a study of CD8 T cells in Susac syndrome. After extraction with the RNeasy kit, about 0.5 to 1 ug of the RNA was reverse transcribed using random hexamers. MiXCR was run by TCRdb on the immunoSEQ multiplex PCR reads, yielding one entry per CDR3 protein. Among around 130,000 distinct CDR3 sequences listed, around 94% were seen once. Material for sequencing was CD4+ T cells from PBMCs. Every receptor here comes from a human donor in good health.

The rearrangement uses TRBV5-1 and TRBJ2-3; D unresolved. The CDR3 extends over 15 amino acids. V lost 0 bases, J lost 4 bases, and 12 bases lay in between. Looked up from germline, CDR1 is SGHRS and CDR2 is YFSETQ. The CDR3 DNA sequence: TGCGCCAGCAGCTTGGAGGTGGCCGGCGCAGATACGCAGTATTTT. Encoded protein: CASSLEVAGADTQYF.

The V call is TRBV27, the J call TRBJ1-5, with 7 nucleotides matching TRBD1. Unmatched junction bases numbered 7, after V lost 8 bases and J lost 0 bases. Germline V gene data show CDR1 as MNHEY and CDR2 as SMNVEV (reference sequence). The CDR3 sequence is 15 residues long. The CDR3 loop is CASSRGSLSNQPQHF. Here the CDR3 DNA reads TGTGCCAGCTCCAGGGGGTCTCTTAGCAATCAGCCCCAGCATTTT.

Only one count was recorded for this clonotype. The J gene is TRBJ2-1, the V gene TRBV7-9; 11 bases map to TRBD2. Germline CDR1 and CDR2: SEHNR and FQNEAQ (reference sequence). This CDR3 has 16 residues. Trimming took 4 bases from V and 6 from J; bases not matched to a gene: 8. The CDR3 nucleotides read TGTGCCAGCAGCTCCAAAGGTGGACTAGCGGGCAATGAGCAGTTCTTC. Translation gives CASSSKGGLAGNEQFF.

The chain is built from TRBV18 and TRBJ2-7, with 7 bases matching TRBD2. V gave up 4 bases and J gave up 3 bases; unmatched junction bases: 18. Germline loops: CDR1 KGHSH, CDR2 LQKENI. This CDR3 comprises 18 residues. In DNA form, the CDR3 reads TGTGCCAGCTCACAACTCAGAGGGAGGGGCGGCGACAACTACGAGCAGTACTTC. The encoded protein is CASSQLRGRGGDNYEQYF.

This clonotype has a single count. The chain uses TRBV20-1 and TRBJ1-5, with D tentatively TRBD1 (6 bases). CDR1 and CDR2 from the germline V gene are DFQATT and SNEGSKA (reference sequence). This CDR3 is built from 14 residues. Trimming cost V 4 bases and J 3 bases, with 13 bases left between them. CDR3 DNA sequence: TGCAGTGCTATTAGAGGACAGTACAATCAGCCCCAGCATTTT. Amino acids: CSAIRGQYNQPQHF.

This sequence joins TRBV30 and TRBJ2-2, with D possibly TRBD2 on 6 matching bases. V gave up 3 bases and J gave up 0 bases, with 8 bases separating them. The germline gives CDR1 GTSNPN, CDR2 SVGIG (reference sequence). This CDR3 comprises 14 residues. The CDR3 spells CAWRDYSNTGELFF. The CDR3 DNA is TGTGCCTGGAGGGACTACTCGAACACCGGGGAGCTGTTTTTT.

This chain connects TRBV7-9 to TRBJ2-3; D unresolved. The CDR3 has 11 amino acids. V was pared by 5 bases and J by 5 bases, with 5 bases between. Looked up from germline, CDR1 is SEHNR and CDR2 is FQNEAQ (reference sequence). CDR3 in amino acids: CASSKLDTQYF. The CDR3 DNA is TGTGCCAGCAGCAAGTTAGATACGCAGTATTTT.

The gene calls are TRBV12-3 or TRBV12-4 and TRBJ2-5, with a weak D call TRBD1 (6 bases). CDR3 size: 14 residues. Trimming took 4 bases from V and 5 from J, leaving 14 bases between them. This CDR3 reads CASSSWTADETQYF. The CDR3 coding sequence is TGTGCCAGCAGTTCATGGACAGCCGATGAGACCCAGTACTTC.

The J gene is TRBJ2-7, the V gene TRBV20-1; 7 nucleotides agree with TRBD2. V lost 3 bases and J lost 6; bases outside the gene matches: 20. Germline CDR1 and CDR2: DFQATT and SNEGSKA (reference sequence). CDR3 length: 17 amino acids. CDR3 nucleotides: TGCAGTGCTAGCCCCGCCAACTGGGAGGGCCGTACCTCCGAGCAGTACTTC. It codes for CSASPANWEGRTSEQYF.

V and J are TRBV3-1 and TRBJ2-2, with 8 positions matching TRBD1. With V trimmed by 4 bases and J by 0 bases, 4 bases remained unmatched. CDR1 and CDR2 (germline): LGHDT, YNNKEL (reference sequence). This CDR3 has 16 residues. CDR3 amino acids: CASSRRTGPNTGELFF. CDR3 DNA: TGTGCCAGCAGCCGAAGGACAGGGCCGAACACCGGGGAGCTGTTTTTT.

The CDR3 protein is CSVGTLYNEQFF. CDR3 DNA sequence: TGCAGCGTCGGGACTCTCTACAATGAGCAGTTCTTC. The genes are TRBV29-1 and TRBJ2-1, with D possibly TRBD2 on 6 matching bases. This CDR3 contains 12 residues. Trimming stripped 6 bases from V and 3 bases from J, with 9 bases between. In germline, CDR1 is SQVTM, CDR2 ANQGSEA.

The chain combines TRBV9 with TRBJ2-1; 7 nucleotides match TRBD1. Germline V gene data show CDR1 as SGDLS and CDR2 as YYNGEE. Losses at the gene ends were 1 base for V and 5 bases for J; bases not matched to a gene: 15. This CDR3 is 18 amino acids long. CDR3 in DNA: TGTGCCAGCAGCGTAACAACCTCCCAGGGGGTAATCGACAATGAGCAGTTCTTC. This encodes CASSVTTSQGVIDNEQFF.

The V call is TRBV30, the J call TRBJ2-1; 8 positions match TRBD2. From germline, CDR1 is GTSNPN and CDR2 SVGIG (reference sequence). J lost 3 bases, V lost 4 bases, and 11 bases had no gene match. The CDR3 sequence is 16 residues long. The CDR3 bases are TGTGCCTGGACCCGACCCTGGACTAGCAGCTACAATGAGCAGTTCTTC. This gives the protein CAWTRPWTSSYNEQFF.

The rearrangement uses TRBV7-2 and TRBJ1-1, with TRBD1 identical over 7 bases. The germline V gene encodes CDR1 SGHTA and CDR2 FQGNSA. The V and J ends lost 1 base and 3 bases, in that order; junction bases with no gene match: 2. This CDR3 region has 14 residues. The CDR3 coding sequence is TGTGCCAGCAGCTTAGTGGGACAGCACACTGAAGCTTTCTTT. Translating gives CASSLVGQHTEAFF.

CDR3 residues: CASSTRQSYEQYF. The CDR3 DNA reads TGTGCCAGCAGCACCCGACAGTCCTACGAGCAGTACTTC. The chain carries TRBV7-2 and TRBJ2-7; TRBD1 might be the D (5 bases). Germline-derived CDR1 and CDR2 are SGHTA and FQGNSA. V was trimmed by 5 bases and J by 1 base, leaving 9 bases between them. The CDR3 is 13 residues long.

The chain joins TRBV6-2 or TRBV6-3 to TRBJ2-7; 8 bases align to TRBD1. CDR3 length: 16 residues. Germline CDR1 reads MNHEY; CDR2 reads SVGEGT. V dropped 5 bases and J dropped 0; count of bases not matched to a gene: 9. The CDR3 coding sequence is TGTGCCAGCAGTGACGTTGGACAGGGTTACTCCTACGAGCAGTACTTC. It yields the protein CASSDVGQGYSYEQYF.

The V gene is TRBV20-1, the J gene TRBJ2-1; 10 bases map to TRBD1. The CDR3 consists of 16 residues. Germline V gives CDR1 DFQATT, CDR2 SNEGSKA (reference sequence). The junction had 14 bases not matched to a gene; V was cut back by 3 bases and J by 9 bases. The CDR3 region has the DNA TGCAGTGCTAGGTCCTCCTTGTTGACAGGGGGCTTTGAGCAGTTCTTC. Translated, it gives CSARSSLLTGGFEQFF.